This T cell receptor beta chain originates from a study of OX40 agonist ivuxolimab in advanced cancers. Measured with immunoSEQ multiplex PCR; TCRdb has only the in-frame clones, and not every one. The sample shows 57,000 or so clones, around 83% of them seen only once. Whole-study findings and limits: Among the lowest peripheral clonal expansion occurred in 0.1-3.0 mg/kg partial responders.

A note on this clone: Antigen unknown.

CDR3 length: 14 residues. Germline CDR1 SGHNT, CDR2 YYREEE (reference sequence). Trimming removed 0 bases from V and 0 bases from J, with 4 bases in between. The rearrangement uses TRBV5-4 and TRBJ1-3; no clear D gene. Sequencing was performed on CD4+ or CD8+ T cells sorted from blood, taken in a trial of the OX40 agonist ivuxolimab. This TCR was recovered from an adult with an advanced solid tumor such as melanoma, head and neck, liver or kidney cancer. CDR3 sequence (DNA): TGTGCCAGCAGCTTGGGGGGCTCTGGAAACACCATATATTTT. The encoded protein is CASSLGGSGNTIYF.